This T cell receptor (beta chain) stems from a study of T-cell reconstitution after alpha-beta-depleted transplantation in children. Unique molecular identifiers were incorporated during preparation of the TCRbeta library. TCRdb ran MiXCR on the PCR reads and lists one entry per CDR3 protein. The profile covers 490,000 or so distinct CDR3 sequences, with around 12% appearing a single time and roughly 5.4% taken by the ten largest. This clonotype was seen more than once but under ten times. This CDR3 has 13 amino acids. Germline V gene lookup returns CDR1 SQVTM and CDR2 ANQGSEA. V lost 2 bases and J 0 bases, leaving 7 bases between the germline ends.

The origin of this receptor is a human donor who donated a stem cell graft to a child with combined immunodeficiency. Sample: PBMCs from the stem cell graft donor, taken from the stem cell graft. This chain connects TRBV29-1 to TRBJ1-1; D call uncertain. The CDR3 sequence: CSVERELNTEAFF. CDR3 nucleotides: TGCAGCGTTGAAAGGGAACTGAACACTGAAGCTTTCTTT.